One and the same sample provided the 25 T cell receptor beta chains below, sequenced in a study of T cell responses to AZD1222 COVID-19 vaccine. The repertoire was sequenced with immunoSEQ multiplex PCR; TCRdb's copy has only in-frame clones and lacks some. The sample consists of approximately 150,000 clones, about 92% of them appearing once. The material was peripheral blood, obtained after recovery from COVID-19. Receptors originate from an adult who had recovered from COVID-19.

As for this clone: Other DNA sequences in this sample translate to the same CDR3. The genes are TRBV3-1 (or the pseudogene TRBV3-2) and TRBJ2-7; D is possibly TRBD2 (6 bases). Trimming left V 4 bases short and J 0 bases short, with 10 bases between. The CDR3 totals 14 residues. CDR1 is LGHDT, CDR2 YNNKEL, per germline (reference sequence). The chain's CDR3 is CASSPRTTSYEQYF. In DNA, the CDR3 is TGTGCCAGCAGCCCCCGGACTACCTCCTACGAGCAGTACTTC.

The CDR3 bases are TGTGCCAGCACCCTACGCGGGTTTAGCTCCTACGAGCAGTACTTC. Residues: CASTLRGFSSYEQYF. The V gene is TRBV28, the J gene TRBJ2-7; the D gene is possibly TRBD2 (5 bases). This CDR3 has 15 amino acids. V was clipped by 7 bases and J by 0 bases, with 16 bases between them. Germline V gene sequence: CDR1 MDHEN, CDR2 SYDVKM. Full variable domain (remainder filled in from reference TRBV28 and TRBJ2-7): DVKVTQSSRYLVKRTGEKVFLECVQDMDHENMFWYRQDPGLGLRLIYFSYDVKMKEKGDIPEGYSVSREKKERFSLILESASTNQTSMYLCASTLRGFSSYEQYFGPGTRLTVT.

V usage is TRBV27 and J usage is TRBJ2-2; the D gene is possibly TRBD2 (6 bases). Germline V gene sequence: CDR1 MNHEY, CDR2 SMNVEV (reference sequence). Trimming pared 5 bases from V and 0 bases from J, leaving 16 bases between. This CDR3 has 17 residues. CDR3 sequence reads: CASSPPTGLTNTGELFF. CDR3 nucleotide sequence: TGTGCCAGCAGTCCCCCCACCGGACTAACGAACACCGGGGAGCTGTTTTTT.

This clone was seen only once. The chain recombines TRBV10-2 with TRBJ2-1; 7 bases agree with TRBD2. Germline V lookup: CDR1 WSHSY, CDR2 SAAADI. Trimming removed 2 bases from V and 3 bases from J; junction bases left unmatched: 4. The CDR3 loop spans 15 amino acids. This chain's CDR3 is CASSEASGLYNEQFF. The CDR3 DNA reads TGCGCCAGCAGTGAGGCTAGCGGACTCTACAATGAGCAGTTCTTC.

The V gene is TRBV5-1, the J gene TRBJ2-5, with TRBD2 identical over 7 bases. Trimming cost V 7 bases and J 0 bases; bases outside gene matches: 6. The CDR3 sequence is 14 residues long. Germline-derived CDR1 and CDR2 are SGHRS and YFSETQ. The CDR3 loop is CASHASGNQETQYF. CDR3 DNA: TGCGCCAGCCACGCCAGCGGGAACCAAGAGACCCAGTACTTC.

The chain couples TRBV12-3 or TRBV12-4 to TRBJ2-2; 8 nucleotides match TRBD1. The V gene end was trimmed by 1 base and the J gene end by 13 bases; junction bases not matched to a gene: 2. The CDR3 runs to 12 residues. CDR3 in amino acids: CASSLGTGRLFF. The CDR3 nucleotides are TGTGCCAGCAGTTTAGGGACAGGGAGGCTGTTTTTT.

This chain uses TRBV6-5 with TRBJ2-2; weak D call: TRBD1 (6 bases). The CDR3 is 15 amino acids. Looked up from germline, CDR1 is MNHEY and CDR2 is SVGAGI. V dropped 6 bases and J dropped 7 bases, with 18 bases sitting between them. DNA for the CDR3: TGTGCCAGCAGAAAACAGGGAACGTACGGCGGGGAGCTGTTTTTT. It translates to CASRKQGTYGGELFF.

The chain employs TRBV5-1 and TRBJ2-5; D is perhaps TRBD1 or TRBD2 (6 bases each). Germline lookup yields CDR1 SGHRS and CDR2 YFSETQ. The ends were cut back, 7 bases at V and 1 base at J, with 17 bases in the middle. This CDR3 is 15 amino acids long. In DNA, the CDR3 is TGCGCCAGCGCTTCAACGGAGGGGGGCCAAGAGACCCAGTACTTC. This translates into CASASTEGGQETQYF.

V and J are TRBV6-1 and TRBJ2-3; TRBD2 agrees at 9 bases. Looked up from germline, CDR1 is MNHNS and CDR2 is SASEGT. The V gene end was trimmed by 2 bases and the J gene end by 2 bases; junction bases not matched to a gene: 5. The CDR3 runs 16 residues. CDR3 protein: CASSELSGGITDTQYF. Written as DNA, the CDR3 is TGTGCCAGCAGTGAACTAAGCGGGGGGATCACAGATACGCAGTATTTT.

The J gene is TRBJ2-7, the V gene TRBV28, with 10 bases aligning to TRBD2. Germline CDR1 and CDR2: MDHEN and SYDVKM. The CDR3 length is 15 residues. The V gene end was trimmed by 4 bases and the J gene end by 7 bases; junction bases not matched to a gene: 10. CDR3 coding DNA: TGTGCCAGCAGTTCTTTTAGCGGGAGGCCTTGGGAGCAGTACTTC. This gives the protein CASSSFSGRPWEQYF.

In its sample, this clone was seen once. This rearrangement joins TRBV29-1 to TRBJ2-5; 7 bases map to TRBD1. Losses at the gene ends were 4 bases for V and 1 base for J; bases not matched to a gene: 6. This CDR3 is built from 14 residues. Per the germline V gene, CDR1 is SQVTM and CDR2 is ANQGSEA. The CDR3 loop reads CSVGLSGGQETQYF. The CDR3, as DNA: TGCAGCGTTGGACTATCAGGGGGCCAAGAGACCCAGTACTTC.

The chain is built from TRBV10-1 and TRBJ2-5; either TRBD1 or TRBD2 may fit D (5 bases each). CDR3 length equals 16 residues. V gave up 4 bases and J gave up 1 base, with 16 bases separating them. CDR1 and CDR2 from the germline V gene are WNHNN and SYGVQD (reference sequence). CDR3 in amino acids: CASSAVTLGGQETQYF. CDR3 in DNA: TGCGCCAGCAGTGCAGTGACCCTTGGGGGCCAAGAGACCCAGTACTTC.

This chain joins TRBV27 and TRBJ2-1, with 10 positions matching TRBD2. The germline V gene has CDR1 MNHEY and CDR2 SMNVEV (reference sequence). This CDR3 region has 20 residues. V lost 0 bases, J lost 2 bases, and 13 bases stayed unmatched. CDR3 in DNA: TGTGCCAGCAGTTTATCGAGGCAGGGGATTGGACTAGCGGCCTACAATGAGCAGTTCTTC. Its translation is CASSLSRQGIGLAAYNEQFF.

The chain has TRBV4-1 and TRBJ2-1; unclear D gene. Trimming removed 1 base from V and 4 bases from J, with 14 bases in between. This CDR3 is 16 amino acids long. Per germline, CDR1 MGHRA and CDR2 YSYEKL. The CDR3 nucleotides are TGCGCCAGCAGCCAAGGTCACCCCGACGCTTACAATGAGCAGTTCTTC. Amino acid sequence: CASSQGHPDAYNEQFF.

The chain joins TRBV7-2 to TRBJ2-1, with 10 bases matching TRBD2. Germline CDR1 is SGHTA and CDR2 is FQGNSA. The trim removed 1 base at V and 8 bases at J, leaving 8 bases unmatched. The CDR3 consists of 16 residues. In DNA form, the CDR3 reads TGTGCCAGCAGCTTAGGAGAAGCGGGAGGGCCCTATGAGCAGTTCTTC. This sequence encodes CASSLGEAGGPYEQFF.

The V call is TRBV5-4, the J call TRBJ2-7; D remains ambiguous. Germline V CDR1 and CDR2: SGHNT, YYREEE (reference sequence). Trimming removed 1 base at V and 4 bases at J, with 12 bases between. This CDR3 region has 14 residues. The CDR3 sequence: CASSLSSAGYEQYF. As DNA, the CDR3 is TGTGCCAGCAGCTTGTCCTCTGCCGGATACGAGCAGTACTTC.

V and J are TRBV28 and TRBJ1-2, with 9 bases fitting TRBD1. The CDR3 is 18 amino acids. Germline V gives CDR1 MDHEN, CDR2 SYDVKM. V was pared by 6 bases and J by 5 bases, with 19 bases of the junction left unmatched. The CDR3 protein is CASSPVPGSWTGAYGYTF. Here the CDR3 DNA reads TGTGCCAGCAGCCCCGTGCCCGGCTCCTGGACAGGGGCTTATGGCTACACCTTC.

The gene calls are TRBV7-3 and TRBJ2-1; 9 bases are a match to TRBD2. The CDR3 length is 15 residues. The germline CDR1 and CDR2 sequences are SGHTA and FQGTGA. The V segment lost 1 base and the J segment 6 bases; nucleotides outside the gene matches: 4. CDR3 DNA sequence: TGTGCCAGCAGCTTAAGCCTAGCGGGGATCAATGAGCAGTTCTTC. Protein product: CASSLSLAGINEQFF.

The J gene is TRBJ2-7, the V gene TRBV18, with D possibly called TRBD1 or TRBD2 (5 bases each). Germline V gene sequence: CDR1 KGHSH, CDR2 LQKENI. V lost 5 bases to trimming and J lost 9 bases, with 17 bases between them. The CDR3 contains 13 residues. Written as DNA, the CDR3 is TGTGCCAGCTCATCCTCCATGGGGGAGCGGCAGTACTTC. It translates to CASSSSMGERQYF.

As DNA, the CDR3 is TGTGCCAGCAGTTTCCTCGGCAGGAACGAGCAGTACTTC. This codes for CASSFLGRNEQYF. The rearrangement links TRBV27 to TRBJ2-7; D not resolved. V dropped 3 bases and J dropped 5 bases, with 11 bases sitting between them. This CDR3 is built from 13 residues. Germline CDR1 and CDR2: MNHEY and SMNVEV (reference sequence).

The chain has TRBV27 and TRBJ2-5; D is undetermined. The germline gives CDR1 MNHEY, CDR2 SMNVEV (reference sequence). Trimming shortened V by 1 base and J by 1 base, and 4 bases separated the two germline ends. The CDR3 sequence is 13 residues long. Written as DNA, the CDR3 is TGTGCCAGCAGTTTATTGGGCCAAGAGACCCAGTACTTC. It codes for CASSLLGQETQYF.

V is TRBV7-9 and J is TRBJ2-6; the D gene is possibly TRBD1 (5 bases). Trimming stripped 5 bases from V and 6 bases from J, with 14 bases between. The CDR3 runs to 15 residues. Germline V gene sequence: CDR1 SEHNR, CDR2 FQNEAQ (reference sequence). In nucleotides, the CDR3 is TGTGCCAGCAGCGTCGATACAGGTTTGGCCAACGTCCTGACTTTC. It translates to CASSVDTGLANVLTF.

The J gene is TRBJ1-1, the V gene TRBV30; D perhaps matches TRBD1 (6 bases). Germline-derived CDR1 and CDR2 are GTSNPN and SVGIG (reference sequence). The CDR3 has 12 amino acids. Deletions cut 3 bases from V and 4 bases from J, with 9 bases between. CDR3 coding DNA: TGTGCCTGGAGGGGGGGGCCCACTGAAGCTTTCTTT. It translates to CAWRGGPTEAFF.

The V gene is TRBV28, the J gene TRBJ1-4; perhaps TRBD1 as D (5 bases). This CDR3 region has 14 residues. From germline, CDR1 is MDHEN and CDR2 SYDVKM. Between the trimmed V and J ends, which lost 4 bases and 8 bases, there was a span of 14 bases. The chain's CDR3 is CASSYGLRDEKLFF. The CDR3 coding sequence is TGTGCCAGCAGTTACGGACTACGGGACGAAAAACTGTTTTTT.

The chain employs TRBV18 and TRBJ1-3, with a possible D match to TRBD1 (5 bases). CDR1 KGHSH and CDR2 LQKENI come from the germline V gene. The CDR3 is 16 residues long. Between the trimmed V and J ends, which lost 0 bases and 1 base, there was a span of 10 bases. The CDR3 protein is CASSPPRQSSGNTIYF. The CDR3 DNA follows: TGTGCCAGCTCACCACCGAGACAGTCGTCTGGAAACACCATATATTTT.